The rows below give T cell receptor beta chains drawn from one sample of a study of cytomegalovirus exposure and HLA in healthy donors. Profiling relied on immunoSEQ multiplex PCR, and the TCRdb table lists in-frame clones only, not all of them. The sample lists about 190,000 clones, roughly 84% seen once, with less than 9% in the top ten. Sequenced sample: PBMCs. The receptors were sampled from a man aged 18 to 35 in good health and CMV-seropositive. CDR3s include the opening cysteine and the closing phenylalanine or tryptophan. Each record gives: J gene, CDR3 length, D gene, V gene, clone size, CDR3 protein, CDR3 DNA. The D gene is left open where the match is weak. A row's size may be missing; if present it is once, few, many or a size class.

J gene: TRBJ2-7; CDR3 length: 14; D gene: .; V gene: TRBV6-1; clone size: .; CDR3 protein: CASSVLRGWYEQYF; CDR3 DNA: TGTGCCAGCAGTGTCCTTCGGGGTTGGTACGAGCAGTACTTC
J gene: TRBJ2-2; CDR3 length: 17; D gene: TRBD2; V gene: TRBV5-1; clone size: .; CDR3 protein: CASSVTGTSGGTGELFF; CDR3 DNA: TGCGCCAGCAGCGTAACCGGGACTAGCGGGGGGACCGGGGAGCTGTTTTTT
J gene: TRBJ2-4; CDR3 length: 14; D gene: TRBD1; V gene: TRBV5-1; clone size: .; CDR3 protein: CASSREDRVSIQYF; CDR3 DNA: TGCGCCAGCAGCCGCGAGGACAGGGTATCCATTCAGTACTTC
J gene: TRBJ2-5; CDR3 length: 16; D gene: .; V gene: TRBV29-1; clone size: .; CDR3 protein: CSVEDLVGKGLETQYF; CDR3 DNA: TGCAGCGTTGAAGATCTAGTGGGAAAGGGGTTAGAGACCCAGTACTTC
J gene: TRBJ1-5; CDR3 length: 16; D gene: TRBD1; V gene: TRBV25-1; clone size: .; CDR3 protein: CASSVPGQGLGQPQHF; CDR3 DNA: TGTGCCAGCAGTGTTCCGGGACAGGGCCTGGGACAGCCCCAGCATTTT
J gene: TRBJ2-5; CDR3 length: 16; D gene: .; V gene: TRBV4-2; clone size: .; CDR3 protein: CASSQAVLSIQETQYF; CDR3 DNA: TGTGCCAGCAGCCAAGCTGTACTATCCATACAAGAGACCCAGTACTTC
J gene: TRBJ1-1; CDR3 length: 13; D gene: .; V gene: TRBV15; clone size: .; CDR3 protein: CATSRDRANEAFF; CDR3 DNA: TGTGCCACCAGCAGAGACAGGGCTAATGAAGCTTTCTTT
J gene: TRBJ1-2; CDR3 length: 15; D gene: .; V gene: TRBV9; clone size: .; CDR3 protein: CASSVGEGFYYGYTF; CDR3 DNA: TGTGCCAGCAGCGTAGGGGAGGGATTCTACTATGGCTACACCTTC
J gene: TRBJ2-3; CDR3 length: 13; D gene: .; V gene: TRBV29-1; clone size: .; CDR3 protein: CSVDLVSTDTQYF; CDR3 DNA: TGCAGCGTTGACCTAGTTAGCACAGATACGCAGTATTTT
J gene: TRBJ2-7; CDR3 length: 17; D gene: .; V gene: TRBV12-1; clone size: .; CDR3 protein: CASSGRMRAPSSYEQYF; CDR3 DNA: TGTGCCAGCAGCGGCCGAATGAGGGCGCCGAGCTCCTACGAGCAGTACTTC
J gene: TRBJ2-7; CDR3 length: 15; D gene: .; V gene: TRBV27; clone size: .; CDR3 protein: CASSLSRTALYEQYF; CDR3 DNA: TGTGCCAGCAGTTTATCGAGGACAGCACTCTACGAGCAGTACTTC
J gene: TRBJ1-5; CDR3 length: 15; D gene: .; V gene: TRBV7-2; clone size: .; CDR3 protein: CASSLLGLNDQPQHF; CDR3 DNA: TGTGCCAGCAGCCTATTGGGACTAAATGATCAGCCCCAGCATTTT
J gene: TRBJ2-5; CDR3 length: 17; D gene: .; V gene: TRBV9; clone size: .; CDR3 protein: CASSVDPQAGVLETQYF; CDR3 DNA: TGTGCCAGCAGCGTAGACCCACAGGCAGGTGTCCTAGAGACCCAGTACTTC
J gene: TRBJ2-2; CDR3 length: 15; D gene: TRBD1; V gene: TRBV27; clone size: once; CDR3 protein: CASSPPGQATGELFF; CDR3 DNA: TGTGCCAGCAGTCCGCCGGGACAGGCCACCGGGGAGCTGTTTTTT
J gene: TRBJ2-1; CDR3 length: 14; D gene: TRBD2; V gene: TRBV19; clone size: .; CDR3 protein: CASTPGGSNNEQFF; CDR3 DNA: TGTGCCAGTACCCCGGGGGGGTCTAACAATGAGCAGTTCTTC
J gene: TRBJ2-3; CDR3 length: 14; D gene: .; V gene: TRBV25-1; clone size: .; CDR3 protein: CASSEVVAADTQYF; CDR3 DNA: TGTGCCAGCAGTGAAGTGGTAGCGGCAGATACGCAGTATTTT
J gene: TRBJ1-2; CDR3 length: 14; D gene: TRBD1; V gene: TRBV6-5; clone size: .; CDR3 protein: CASSPQGAFGGYTF; CDR3 DNA: TGTGCCAGCAGTCCCCAGGGGGCATTTGGGGGCTACACCTTC
J gene: TRBJ1-2; CDR3 length: 14; D gene: TRBD1; V gene: TRBV5-4; clone size: .; CDR3 protein: CASSFQGQGSGYTF; CDR3 DNA: TGTGCCAGCAGCTTCCAAGGACAGGGCTCTGGCTACACCTTC
J gene: TRBJ2-3; CDR3 length: 16; D gene: .; V gene: TRBV21-1; clone size: .; CDR3 protein: CASSPRASGRTDTQYF; CDR3 DNA: TGTGCCAGCAGCCCGCGTGCTAGCGGGCGGACAGATACGCAGTATTTT
J gene: TRBJ2-3; CDR3 length: 13; D gene: TRBD2; V gene: TRBV27; clone size: .; CDR3 protein: CASSAGGPDTQYF; CDR3 DNA: TGTGCCAGCAGTGCGGGAGGGCCGGATACGCAGTATTTT
J gene: TRBJ2-1; CDR3 length: 14; D gene: .; V gene: TRBV7-8; clone size: once; CDR3 protein: CASMTGLNYNEQFF; CDR3 DNA: TGTGCCAGCATGACTGGACTAAACTACAATGAGCAGTTCTTC
J gene: TRBJ1-2; CDR3 length: 16; D gene: .; V gene: TRBV10-3; clone size: .; CDR3 protein: CAISDSGRGQDYGYTF; CDR3 DNA: TGTGCCATCAGTGATTCTGGGCGGGGTCAGGACTATGGCTACACCTTC
J gene: TRBJ2-1; CDR3 length: 13; D gene: .; V gene: TRBV7-3; clone size: .; CDR3 protein: CASRGGAYNEQFF; CDR3 DNA: TGTGCCAGCAGAGGAGGGGCTTACAATGAGCAGTTCTTC
J gene: TRBJ1-2; CDR3 length: 14; D gene: .; V gene: TRBV27; clone size: .; CDR3 protein: CASSFRQGFYGYTF; CDR3 DNA: TGTGCCAGCAGTTTTAGGCAGGGTTTCTATGGCTACACCTTC
J gene: TRBJ1-5; CDR3 length: 15; D gene: .; V gene: TRBV10-3; clone size: .; CDR3 protein: CATTREGGSNQPQHF; CDR3 DNA: TGTGCCACCACGCGGGAGGGAGGGAGCAATCAGCCCCAGCATTTT
J gene: TRBJ2-5; CDR3 length: 16; D gene: .; V gene: TRBV7-7; clone size: .; CDR3 protein: CASSSRGSGPQETQYF; CDR3 DNA: TGTGCCAGCAGCTCCCGGGGTAGCGGCCCACAAGAGACCCAGTACTTC
J gene: TRBJ1-2; CDR3 length: 13; D gene: TRBD1; V gene: TRBV5-6; clone size: .; CDR3 protein: CASSLQGAGGYTF; CDR3 DNA: TGTGCCAGCAGTTTACAGGGGGCTGGTGGCTACACCTTC
J gene: TRBJ2-7; CDR3 length: 11; D gene: .; V gene: TRBV29-1; clone size: once; CDR3 protein: CSATNAYEQYF; CDR3 DNA: TGCAGCGCTACCAACGCCTACGAGCAGTACTTC